This TCR beta chain was retrieved from a study of blood T cell repertoires in COVID-19. About the study: Samples representing acute and convalescent COVID-19 were sourced from the United States, Italy and Spain. In each case, the material was cDNA or gDNA derived from T cells, B-cell-depleted T cells, or PBMCs.

This CDR3 spans 14 amino acids. With 4 bases clipped from V and 5 bases from J, the junction kept 7 bases outside the gene matches. CDR1 and CDR2 from the germline V gene are MDHEN and SYDVKM. In the original analysis: Estimation of nucleated cell counts was performed using reference gene primer amplification. Assay used: immunoSEQ multiplex PCR; TCRdb lists only in-frame clones, some missing. V and J calls and clone size come straight from that table; D and trimming were deduced from the DNA. The table lists under 130,000 clones, over 75% of them singletons. In its sample, this clone ranks as medium-sized.

The source is a human donor in a cohort sampled during active COVID-19. Sequenced: peripheral blood. The chain is built from TRBV28 and TRBJ1-2, with 7 bases that match TRBD1. CDR3 region: CASSYMGQRYGYTF. The CDR3 DNA is TGTGCCAGCAGTTATATGGGACAGAGATATGGCTACACCTTC.